This T cell receptor (beta chain) was captured in a study of shared clonotypes between healthy human individuals. TCRdb's copy holds only in-frame clones and misses some; the assay was immunoSEQ multiplex PCR. The sample shows a few million clones, approximately 95% of them seen only once. V gave up 5 bases and J gave up 4 bases; unmatched junction bases: 7. The CDR3 totals 14 residues. Germline loops: CDR1 SEHNR, CDR2 FQNEAQ (reference sequence). Specimen: naive CD4+ T cells sorted from blood. The subset denotes: CD45RA+ positively selected. The sequence was obtained from a man aged 18 to 30 in good health. This chain connects TRBV7-9 to TRBJ1-2; 7 nucleotides match TRBD1. The DNA for the CDR3 is TGTGCCAGCAGCCTAGGGGGCCTCAGCTATGGCTACACCTTC. Translating it yields CASSLGGLSYGYTF.